This is a list of T cell receptor beta chains from one sample in a study of T cell responses to AZD1222 COVID-19 vaccine. Clones were sequenced by immunoSEQ multiplex PCR, and TCRdb holds only the in-frame ones, with some missing. Of 65,000 to 95,000 clones detected, around 82% appear once; the ten largest clones hold less than 25%. The source material was peripheral blood, sampled on day 0 of AZD1222 vaccination. The receptors were sampled from an adult in good health. CDR3s include the opening cysteine and the closing phenylalanine or tryptophan. D genes are given only for firm matches. Clone size is given for some rows only: seen once, a few or many times, or a class if the clone is expanded.

NA | TRBD1 | TRBJ1-6 | TRBV28 | CASSSPSAGQGLNSPLHF | TGTGCCAGCAGTTCCCCTAGCGCGGGACAGGGGCTTAATTCACCCCTCCACTTT
NA | NA | TRBJ2-7 | TRBV6-1 | CASSDPGQNRHEQYF | TGTGCCAGCAGTGACCCCGGACAGAATCGCCACGAGCAGTACTTC
NA | NA | TRBJ2-1 | TRBV30 | CAWSVRAGYNEQFF | TGTGCCTGGAGTGTACGGGCAGGTTACAATGAGCAGTTCTTC
NA | TRBD2 | TRBJ2-1 | TRBV19 | CASSIDRGAGDEQFF | TGTGCCAGTAGTATAGATCGTGGGGCGGGAGATGAGCAGTTCTTC
NA | NA | TRBJ1-5 | TRBV5-1 | CASSPDGSNQPQHF | TGCGCCAGCAGCCCCGACGGTAGCAATCAGCCCCAGCATTTT
NA | NA | TRBJ1-1 | TRBV6-6 | CASSYSLTGLNTEAFF | TGTGCCAGCAGTTACTCCCTCACAGGGTTGAACACTGAAGCTTTCTTT
NA | NA | TRBJ1-1 | TRBV28 | CASSLRGDTEAFF | TGTGCCAGCAGCCTACGGGGTGACACTGAAGCTTTCTTT
NA | TRBD1 | TRBJ1-3 | TRBV18 | CASSPQTGTGGSGNTIYF | TGTGCCAGCTCACCCCAAACCGGGACAGGGGGCTCTGGAAACACCATATATTTT
few | TRBD1 | TRBJ1-2 | TRBV28 | CASRTGPSYGYTF | TGTGCCAGTCGGACAGGACCCTCCTATGGCTACACCTTC
NA | NA | TRBJ2-3 | TRBV9 | CASSIRGETDTQYF | TGTGCCAGCAGCATCAGGGGGGAGACAGATACGCAGTATTTT
NA | NA | TRBJ1-1 | TRBV30 | CAWSRQGRVEAFF | TGTGCCTGGAGTAGGCAGGGACGTGTTGAAGCTTTCTTT
NA | NA | TRBJ1-4 | TRBV2 | CASRDSPTNEKLFF | TGTGCCAGCAGAGACAGCCCAACTAATGAAAAACTGTTTTTT
NA | NA | TRBJ2-7 | TRBV5-1 | CASSLVPQSDVQYEQYF | TGCGCCAGCAGCTTGGTCCCTCAAAGTGACGTTCAATACGAGCAGTACTTC
NA | NA | TRBJ2-6 | TRBV7-6 | CASSPGPITSSGANVLTF | TGTGCCAGCAGCCCGGGCCCTATCACCTCTTCTGGGGCCAACGTCCTGACTTTC
NA | TRBD1 | TRBJ2-1 | TRBV5-1 | CASSPDRGWSYNEQFF | TGCGCCAGCAGCCCTGACAGGGGGTGGTCCTACAATGAGCAGTTCTTC